These 5 T cell receptor beta chains share one sample of origin, sequenced in a study of CD8+ T cells in alopecia areata. Specified treatment: oral pan-JAK inhibitor, 5-10 mg twice daily. Once RNA had been extracted, it was reverse transcribed into cDNA to act as the sequencing template. Sequencing was performed with immunoSEQ multiplex PCR; in TCRdb, only in-frame clones are kept and a portion is missing. The data contain fewer than 350,000 clones, 55% to 75% of them singletons. Sequenced material: CD4+ T cells sorted from blood, taken at week 24, from a patient treated with tofacitinib. All receptors come from a human donor with alopecia areata.

CDR3 loop: CAWSILTNEKLFF. Here the CDR3 DNA reads TGTGCCTGGAGTATACTAACTAATGAAAAACTGTTTTTT. The V gene is TRBV30, the J gene TRBJ1-4; no clear D. This CDR3 has 13 amino acids. V dropped 2 bases and J dropped 1 base, with 5 bases sitting between them. Germline CDR1 is GTSNPN and CDR2 is SVGIG (reference sequence). The whole variable domain, filled in from reference TRBV30 and TRBJ1-4, reads SQTIHQWPATLVQPVGSPLSLECTVEGTSNPNLYWYRQAAGRGLQLLFYSVGIGQISSEVPQNLSASRPQDRQFILSSKKLLLSDSGFYLCAWSILTNEKLFFGSGTQLSVL.

The chain uses TRBV29-1 and TRBJ2-3; 7 bases line up with TRBD1. Losses at the gene ends were 1 base for V and 9 bases for J; bases not matched to a gene: 7. Per the germline V gene, CDR1 is SQVTM and CDR2 is ANQGSEA. CDR3 length: 13 residues. CDR3 region: CSVEVFGDRTQYF. CDR3 sequence (DNA): TGCAGCGTTGAAGTGTTTGGGGACAGAACGCAGTATTTT.

The chain is built from TRBV4-1 and TRBJ2-3; D is perhaps TRBD2 (5 bases). Trimming cost V 1 base and J 0 bases, with 5 bases left between them. The germline gives CDR1 MGHRA, CDR2 YSYEKL. The CDR3 runs 14 residues. This CDR3 is CASSQGGSTDTQYF. DNA of the CDR3: TGCGCCAGCAGCCAAGGCGGGAGCACAGATACGCAGTATTTT.

This clone showed up just a few times. The J gene is TRBJ1-2, the V gene TRBV11-1, with D possibly matching TRBD1 (6 bases). CDR3 length: 14 residues. The germline CDR1 and CDR2 sequences are SGHAT and FQDESV (reference sequence). V lost 4 bases to trimming and J lost 4 bases, with 13 bases between them. CDR3 nucleotide sequence: TGTGCCAGCAGCTCCCACGACAGGCGCTATGGCTACACCTTC. Its protein is CASSSHDRRYGYTF.

The chain has TRBV4-2 and TRBJ2-5; a possible D gene is TRBD1 (6 bases). This CDR3 contains 14 residues. Trimming cost V 4 bases and J 1 base, with 10 bases left between them. The germline V gene has CDR1 LGHNA and CDR2 YNFKEQ. The CDR3 DNA follows: TGTGCCAGCAGCCCCCAGGGGAGCCAAGAGACCCAGTACTTC. Its protein product is CASSPQGSQETQYF.